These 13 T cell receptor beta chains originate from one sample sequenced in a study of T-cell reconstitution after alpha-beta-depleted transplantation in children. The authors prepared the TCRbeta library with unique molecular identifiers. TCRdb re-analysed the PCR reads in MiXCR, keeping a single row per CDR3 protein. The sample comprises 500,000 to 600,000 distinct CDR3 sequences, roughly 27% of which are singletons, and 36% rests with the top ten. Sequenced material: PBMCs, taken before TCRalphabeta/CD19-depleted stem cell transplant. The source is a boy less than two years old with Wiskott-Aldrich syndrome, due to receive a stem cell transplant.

The CDR3 protein is CASSLGASNTGELFF. Written as DNA, the CDR3 is TGTGCCAGCAGTTTAGGGGCTTCCAACACCGGGGAGCTGTTTTTT. V is TRBV12-3 or TRBV12-4 and J is TRBJ2-2; D uncertain. The V end was cut by 1 base, the J end by 2 bases, with 8 bases between. The CDR3 runs 15 residues.

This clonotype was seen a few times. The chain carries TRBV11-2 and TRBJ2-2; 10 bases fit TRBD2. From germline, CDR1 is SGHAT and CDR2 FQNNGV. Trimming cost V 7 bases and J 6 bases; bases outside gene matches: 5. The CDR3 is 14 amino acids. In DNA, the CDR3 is TGTGCCAGCATCGCTAGCGGGAGTGCCGGGGAGCTGTTTTTT. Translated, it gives CASIASGSAGELFF.

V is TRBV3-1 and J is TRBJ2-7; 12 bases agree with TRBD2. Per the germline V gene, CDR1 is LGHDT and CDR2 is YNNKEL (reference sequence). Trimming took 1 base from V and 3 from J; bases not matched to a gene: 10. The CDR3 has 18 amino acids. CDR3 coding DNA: TGTGCCAGCAGCCAAGTTGCCCTGGGACTAGCGGGCCTCTACGAGCAGTACTTC. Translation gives CASSQVALGLAGLYEQYF.

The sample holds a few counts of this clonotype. CDR3 bases: TGTGCCATCAGTGATCGGGGCAGGGGGGATGAGAGCTACACCTTC. Protein product: CAISDRGRGDESYTF. The rearrangement joins TRBV10-3 to TRBJ1-2, with TRBD1 matching over 7 bases. The V segment lost 3 bases and the J segment 9 bases; nucleotides outside the gene matches: 13. Germline CDR1 ENHRY, CDR2 SYGVKD. This CDR3 has 15 amino acids.

CDR3 residues: CASSGIAGTGGNEQFF. CDR3 DNA: TGTGCCAGCAGCGGGATAGCGGGAACTGGGGGCAATGAGCAGTTCTTC. This rearrangement joins TRBV5-6 to TRBJ2-1; TRBD2 aligns across 8 bases. Per germline, CDR1 SGHDT and CDR2 YYEEEE. This CDR3 is 16 amino acids long. The J segment lost 6 bases and the V segment lost 4 bases, leaving 12 bases of the junction unmatched.

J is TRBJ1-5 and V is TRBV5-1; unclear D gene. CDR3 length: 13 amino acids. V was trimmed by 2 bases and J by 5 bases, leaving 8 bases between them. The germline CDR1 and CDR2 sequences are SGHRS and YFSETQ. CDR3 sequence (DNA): TGCGCCAGCAGCTTTACATCTGATCAGCCCCAGCATTTT. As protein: CASSFTSDQPQHF.

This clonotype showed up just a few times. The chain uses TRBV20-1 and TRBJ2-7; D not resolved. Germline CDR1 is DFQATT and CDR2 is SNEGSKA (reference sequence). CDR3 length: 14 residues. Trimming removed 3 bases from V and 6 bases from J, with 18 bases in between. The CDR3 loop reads CSASNWFLRPEQYF. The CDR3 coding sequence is TGCAGTGCTAGTAATTGGTTTCTAAGGCCCGAGCAGTACTTC.

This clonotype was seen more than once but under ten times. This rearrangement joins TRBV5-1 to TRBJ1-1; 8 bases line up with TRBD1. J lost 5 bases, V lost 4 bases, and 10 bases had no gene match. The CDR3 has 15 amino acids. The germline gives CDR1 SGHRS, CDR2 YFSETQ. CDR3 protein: CASSPQTGVVTEAFF. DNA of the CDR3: TGCGCCAGCAGCCCCCAGACAGGGGTAGTAACTGAAGCTTTCTTT.

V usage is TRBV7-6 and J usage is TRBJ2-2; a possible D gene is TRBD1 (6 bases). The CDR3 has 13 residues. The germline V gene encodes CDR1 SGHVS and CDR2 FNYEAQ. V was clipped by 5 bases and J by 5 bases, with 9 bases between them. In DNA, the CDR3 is TGTGCCAGCAGCGGCAGGGGAACCGGGGAGCTGTTTTTT. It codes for CASSGRGTGELFF.

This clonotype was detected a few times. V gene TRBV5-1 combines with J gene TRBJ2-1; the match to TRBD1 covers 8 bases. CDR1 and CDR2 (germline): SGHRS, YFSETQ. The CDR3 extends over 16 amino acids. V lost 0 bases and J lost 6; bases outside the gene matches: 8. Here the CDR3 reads CASSLEDRGGLNEQFF. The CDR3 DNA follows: TGCGCCAGCAGCTTGGAAGACAGGGGAGGCCTCAATGAGCAGTTCTTC.

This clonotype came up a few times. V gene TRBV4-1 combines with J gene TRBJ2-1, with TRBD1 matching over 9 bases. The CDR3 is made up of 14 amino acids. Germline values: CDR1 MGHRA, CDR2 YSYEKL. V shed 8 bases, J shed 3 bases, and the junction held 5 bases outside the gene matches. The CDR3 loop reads CASAGTGSYNEQFF. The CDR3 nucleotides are TGCGCCAGCGCCGGGACAGGGAGCTACAATGAGCAGTTCTTC.

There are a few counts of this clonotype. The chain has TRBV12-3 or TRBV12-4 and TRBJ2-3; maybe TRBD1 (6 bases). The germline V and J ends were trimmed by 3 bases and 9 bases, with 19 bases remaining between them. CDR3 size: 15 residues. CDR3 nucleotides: TGTGCCAGCAGTTTTTCCCCCTCCGGGCAGGGGACGCAGTATTTT. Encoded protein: CASSFSPSGQGTQYF.

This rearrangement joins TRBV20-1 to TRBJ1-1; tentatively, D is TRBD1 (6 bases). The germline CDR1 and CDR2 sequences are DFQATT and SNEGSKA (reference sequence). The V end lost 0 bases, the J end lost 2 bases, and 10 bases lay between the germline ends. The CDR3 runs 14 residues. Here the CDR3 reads CSAREQGGNTEAFF. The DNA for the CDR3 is TGCAGTGCTAGAGAACAGGGCGGCAACACTGAAGCTTTCTTT.